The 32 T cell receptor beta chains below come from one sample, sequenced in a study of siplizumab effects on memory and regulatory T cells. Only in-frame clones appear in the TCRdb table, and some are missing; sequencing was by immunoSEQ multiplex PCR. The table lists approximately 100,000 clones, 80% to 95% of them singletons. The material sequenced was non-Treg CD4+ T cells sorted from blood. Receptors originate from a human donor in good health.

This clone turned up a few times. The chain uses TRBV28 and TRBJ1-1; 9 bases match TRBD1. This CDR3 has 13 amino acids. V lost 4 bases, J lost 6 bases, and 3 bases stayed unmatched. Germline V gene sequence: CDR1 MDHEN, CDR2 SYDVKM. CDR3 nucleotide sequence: TGTGCCAGCAGTTGGGACAGGGAATCTGAAGCTTTCTTT. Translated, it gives CASSWDRESEAFF.

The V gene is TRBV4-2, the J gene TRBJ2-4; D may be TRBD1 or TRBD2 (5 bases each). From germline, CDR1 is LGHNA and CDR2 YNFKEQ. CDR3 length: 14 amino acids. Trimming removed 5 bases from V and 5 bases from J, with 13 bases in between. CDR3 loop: CASSGVGVQNIQYF. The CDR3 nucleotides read TGTGCCAGCAGCGGCGTGGGGGTACAAAACATTCAGTACTTC.

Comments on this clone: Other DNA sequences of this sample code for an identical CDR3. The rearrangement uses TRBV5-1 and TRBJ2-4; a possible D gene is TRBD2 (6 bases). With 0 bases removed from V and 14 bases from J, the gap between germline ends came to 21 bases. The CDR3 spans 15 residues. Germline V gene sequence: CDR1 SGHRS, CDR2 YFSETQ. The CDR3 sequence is CASSLEPGLLYFKYF. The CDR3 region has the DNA TGCGCCAGCAGCTTGGAGCCGGGACTTCTATATTTTAAGTACTTC.

CDR3 DNA: TGCGCCAGCAGCTTGGTAGGAGGAGGGGGTCGAGACACCGGGGAGCTGTTTTTT. Its protein is CASSLVGGGGRDTGELFF. V usage is TRBV5-1 and J usage is TRBJ2-2; either TRBD1 or TRBD2 may supply D (6 bases each). The CDR3 spans 18 residues. Germline V gene data show CDR1 as SGHRS and CDR2 as YFSETQ. V shed 0 bases and J shed 3 bases, with 18 bases lying between them.

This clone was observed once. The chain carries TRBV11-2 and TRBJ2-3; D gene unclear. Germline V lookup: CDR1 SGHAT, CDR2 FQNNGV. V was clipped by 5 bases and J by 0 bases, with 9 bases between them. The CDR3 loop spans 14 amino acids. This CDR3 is CASSTRPSTDTQYF. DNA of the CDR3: TGTGCCAGCAGCACCCGACCTAGCACAGATACGCAGTATTTT.

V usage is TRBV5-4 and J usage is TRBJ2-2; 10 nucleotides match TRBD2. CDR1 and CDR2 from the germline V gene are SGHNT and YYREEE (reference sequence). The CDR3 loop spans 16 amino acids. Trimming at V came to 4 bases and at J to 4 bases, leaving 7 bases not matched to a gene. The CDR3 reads CASSLGLAEATGELFF. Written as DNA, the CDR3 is TGTGCCAGCAGCCTCGGACTAGCGGAGGCCACCGGGGAGCTGTTTTTT.

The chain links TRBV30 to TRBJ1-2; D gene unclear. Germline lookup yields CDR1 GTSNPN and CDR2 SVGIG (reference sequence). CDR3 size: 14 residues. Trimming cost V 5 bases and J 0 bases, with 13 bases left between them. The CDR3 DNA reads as TGTGCCTGGGAGCCAGGAAAAGCTAACTATGGCTACACCTTC. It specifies CAWEPGKANYGYTF.

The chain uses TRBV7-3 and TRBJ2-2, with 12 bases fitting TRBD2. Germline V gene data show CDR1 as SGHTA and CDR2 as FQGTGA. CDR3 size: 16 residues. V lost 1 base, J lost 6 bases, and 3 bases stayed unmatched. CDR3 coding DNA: TGTGCCAGCAGCTTAAGCCTAGCGGGAGGGGCCGGGGAGCTGTTTTTT. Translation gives CASSLSLAGGAGELFF.

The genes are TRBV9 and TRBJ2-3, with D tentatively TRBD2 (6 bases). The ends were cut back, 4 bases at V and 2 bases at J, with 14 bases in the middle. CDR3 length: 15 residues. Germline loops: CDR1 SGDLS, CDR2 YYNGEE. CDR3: CASSPRLRDTDTQYF. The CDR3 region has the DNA TGTGCCAGCAGCCCCCGGTTGCGGGACACAGATACGCAGTATTTT. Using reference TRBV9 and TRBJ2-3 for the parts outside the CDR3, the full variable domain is DSGVTQTPKHLITATGQRVTLRCSPRSGDLSVYWYQQSLDQGLQFLIQYYNGEERAKGNILERFSAQQFPDLHSELNLSSLELGDSALYFCASSPRLRDTDTQYFGPGTRLTVL.

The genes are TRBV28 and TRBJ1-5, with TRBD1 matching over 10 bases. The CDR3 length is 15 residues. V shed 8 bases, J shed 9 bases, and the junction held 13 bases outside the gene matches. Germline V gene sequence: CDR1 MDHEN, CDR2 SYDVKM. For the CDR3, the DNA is TGTGCCAGCCTTACACCGGGACAGGGGAGATTGCCCCAGCATTTT. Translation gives CASLTPGQGRLPQHF.

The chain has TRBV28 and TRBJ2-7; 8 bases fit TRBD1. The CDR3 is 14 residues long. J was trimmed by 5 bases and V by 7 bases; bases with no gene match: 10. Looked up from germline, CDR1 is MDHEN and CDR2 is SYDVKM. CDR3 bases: TGTGCCAGCAAGACTCCAGGGGGCTTAGACGAGCAGTACTTC. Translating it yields CASKTPGGLDEQYF.

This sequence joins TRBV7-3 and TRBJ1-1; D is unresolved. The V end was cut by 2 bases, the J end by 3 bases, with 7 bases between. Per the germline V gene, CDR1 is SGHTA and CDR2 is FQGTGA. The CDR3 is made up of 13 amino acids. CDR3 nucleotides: TGTGCCAGCAGCTTAGATAAGGACACTGAAGCTTTCTTT. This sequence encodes CASSLDKDTEAFF.

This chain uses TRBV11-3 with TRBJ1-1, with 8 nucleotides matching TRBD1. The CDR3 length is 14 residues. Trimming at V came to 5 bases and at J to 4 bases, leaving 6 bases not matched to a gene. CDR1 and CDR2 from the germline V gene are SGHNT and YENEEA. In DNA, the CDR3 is TGTGCCAGCAGCGGTAGCGGACAGGGCACTGAAGCTTTCTTT. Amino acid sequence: CASSGSGQGTEAFF.

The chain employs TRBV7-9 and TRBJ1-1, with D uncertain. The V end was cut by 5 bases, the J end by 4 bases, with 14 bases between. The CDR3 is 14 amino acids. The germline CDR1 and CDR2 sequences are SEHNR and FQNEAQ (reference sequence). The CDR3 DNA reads TGTGCCAGCAGCCCGGGCGTACGGGCCACTGAAGCTTTCTTT. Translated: CASSPGVRATEAFF.

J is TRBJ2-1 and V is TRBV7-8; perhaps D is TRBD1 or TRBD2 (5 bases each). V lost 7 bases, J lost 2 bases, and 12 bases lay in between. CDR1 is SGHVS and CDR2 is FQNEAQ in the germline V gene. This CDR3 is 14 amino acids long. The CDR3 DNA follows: TGTGCCAGCAAAAAGGGACCGACCTACAATGAGCAGTTCTTC. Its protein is CASKKGPTYNEQFF. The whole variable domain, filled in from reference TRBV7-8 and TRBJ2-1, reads GAGVSQSPRYKVAKRGQDVALRCDPISGHVSLFWYQQALGQGPEFLTYFQNEAQLDKSGLPSDRFFAERPEGSVSTLKIQRTQQEDSAVYLCASKKGPTYNEQFFGPGTRLTVL.

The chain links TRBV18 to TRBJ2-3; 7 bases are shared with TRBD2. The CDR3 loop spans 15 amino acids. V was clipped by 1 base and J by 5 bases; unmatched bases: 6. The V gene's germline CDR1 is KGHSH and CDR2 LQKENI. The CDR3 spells CASSPLAGERDTQYF. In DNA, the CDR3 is TGTGCCAGCTCACCACTCGCGGGAGAGAGAGATACGCAGTATTTT.

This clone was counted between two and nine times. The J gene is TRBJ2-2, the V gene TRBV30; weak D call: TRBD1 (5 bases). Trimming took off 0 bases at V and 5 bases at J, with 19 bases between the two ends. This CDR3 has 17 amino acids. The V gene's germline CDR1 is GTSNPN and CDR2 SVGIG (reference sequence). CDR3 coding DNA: TGTGCCTGGAGTGTAGGGTCGAGACTGAGGACAACCGGGGAGCTGTTTTTT. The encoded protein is CAWSVGSRLRTTGELFF.

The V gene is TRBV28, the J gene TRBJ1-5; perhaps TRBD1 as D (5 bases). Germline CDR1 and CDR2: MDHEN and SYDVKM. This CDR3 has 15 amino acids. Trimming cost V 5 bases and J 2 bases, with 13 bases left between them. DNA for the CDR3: TGTGCCAGCAGTAACACCTTGGGGGGCAATCAGCCCCAGCATTTT. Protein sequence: CASSNTLGGNQPQHF.

The CDR3 region has the DNA TGTGCCAGCAGTCCCCATCTCGGGGCCTGGGGCTACACCTTC. Amino acid sequence: CASSPHLGAWGYTF. The chain uses TRBV25-1 and TRBJ1-2, with D tentatively TRBD1 (5 bases). V was shortened by 5 bases and J by 8 bases, with 18 bases between the two germline ends. Germline V CDR1 and CDR2: MGHDK, SYGVNS. This CDR3 is 14 amino acids long.

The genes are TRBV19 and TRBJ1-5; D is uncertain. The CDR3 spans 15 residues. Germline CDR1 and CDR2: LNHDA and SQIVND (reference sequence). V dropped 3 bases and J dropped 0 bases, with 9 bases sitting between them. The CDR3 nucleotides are TGTGCCAGTAGTATTACTGATTATAGCAATCAGCCCCAGCATTTT. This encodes CASSITDYSNQPQHF.

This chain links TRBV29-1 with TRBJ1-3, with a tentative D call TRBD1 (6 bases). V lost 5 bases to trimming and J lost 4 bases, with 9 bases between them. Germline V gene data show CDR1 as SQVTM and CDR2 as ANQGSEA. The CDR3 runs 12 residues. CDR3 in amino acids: CSVSRGGNTIYF. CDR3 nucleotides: TGCAGCGTTTCCAGGGGAGGAAACACCATATATTTT. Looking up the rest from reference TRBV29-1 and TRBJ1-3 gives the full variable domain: SAVISQKPSRDICQRGTSLTIQCQVDSQVTMMFWYRQQPGQSLTLIATANQGSEATYESGFVIDKFPISRPNLTFSTLTVSNMSPEDSSIYLCSVSRGGNTIYFGEGSWLTVV.

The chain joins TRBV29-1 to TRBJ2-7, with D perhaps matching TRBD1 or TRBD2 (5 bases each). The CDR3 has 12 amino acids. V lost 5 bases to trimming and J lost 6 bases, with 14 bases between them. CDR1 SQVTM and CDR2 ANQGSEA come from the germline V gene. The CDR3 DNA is TGCAGCGTTAGGCCCTGGGACCGCGAGCAGTACTTC. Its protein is CSVRPWDREQYF.

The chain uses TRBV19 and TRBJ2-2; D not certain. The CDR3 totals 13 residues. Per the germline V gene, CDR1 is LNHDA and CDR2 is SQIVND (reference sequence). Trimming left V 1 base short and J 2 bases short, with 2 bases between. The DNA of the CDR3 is TGTGCCAGTAGTATAGCTAACACCGGGGAGCTGTTTTTT. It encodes CASSIANTGELFF.

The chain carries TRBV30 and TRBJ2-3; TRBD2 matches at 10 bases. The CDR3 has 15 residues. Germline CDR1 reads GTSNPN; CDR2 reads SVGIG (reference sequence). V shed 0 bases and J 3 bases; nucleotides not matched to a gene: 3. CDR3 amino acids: CAWSVSSGRTDTQYF. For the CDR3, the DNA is TGTGCCTGGAGTGTTTCTAGCGGGAGAACAGATACGCAGTATTTT.

The DNA for the CDR3 is TGTGCCAGCAGCCGCGGGACAGGGGGCTCTGGGGCCAACGTCCTGACTTTC. Protein: CASSRGTGGSGANVLTF. The J gene is TRBJ2-6, the V gene TRBV5-4, with 11 bases fitting TRBD1. The germline V gene has CDR1 SGHNT and CDR2 YYREEE (reference sequence). The J segment lost 0 bases and the V segment lost 4 bases, leaving 3 bases of the junction unmatched. This CDR3 has 17 amino acids.

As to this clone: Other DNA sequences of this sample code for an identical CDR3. The CDR3 is CASSIVRGGTEAFF. The CDR3 nucleotides read TGTGCCAGTAGTATAGTGAGGGGAGGGACTGAAGCTTTCTTT. The chain combines TRBV19 with TRBJ1-1, with D maybe TRBD1 (5 bases). Germline values: CDR1 LNHDA, CDR2 SQIVND (reference sequence). This CDR3 has 14 amino acids. V lost 1 base to trimming and J lost 5 bases, with 11 bases between them.

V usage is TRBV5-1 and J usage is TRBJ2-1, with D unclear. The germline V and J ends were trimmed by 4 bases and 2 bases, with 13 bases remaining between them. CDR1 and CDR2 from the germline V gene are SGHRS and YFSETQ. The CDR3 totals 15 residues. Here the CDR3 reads CASSPRQTAYNEQFF. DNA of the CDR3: TGCGCCAGCAGCCCCCGCCAAACAGCCTACAATGAGCAGTTCTTC.

The CDR3 protein is CASRQGNTVTFF. DNA of the CDR3: TGTGCCAGCCGGCAGGGCAACACTGTGACTTTCTTT. The chain employs TRBV25-1 and TRBJ1-1; perhaps TRBD1 as D (5 bases). CDR3 length: 12 amino acids. V gave up 8 bases and J gave up 12 bases, with 19 bases separating them. Germline V lookup: CDR1 MGHDK, CDR2 SYGVNS.

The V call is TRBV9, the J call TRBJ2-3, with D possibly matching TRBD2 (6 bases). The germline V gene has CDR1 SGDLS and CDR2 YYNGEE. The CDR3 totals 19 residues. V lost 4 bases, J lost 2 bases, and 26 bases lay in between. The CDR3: CASSPRDGSSPLVTDTQYF. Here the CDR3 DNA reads TGTGCCAGCAGCCCGCGGGACGGCTCCTCTCCTCTTGTCACAGATACGCAGTATTTT.

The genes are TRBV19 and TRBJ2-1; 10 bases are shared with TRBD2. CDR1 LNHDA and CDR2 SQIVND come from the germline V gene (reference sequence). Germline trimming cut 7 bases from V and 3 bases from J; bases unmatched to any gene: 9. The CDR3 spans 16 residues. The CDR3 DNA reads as TGTGCCAGTAAGTTCAGCGGGAGGGCCATCTACAATGAGCAGTTCTTC. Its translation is CASKFSGRAIYNEQFF.

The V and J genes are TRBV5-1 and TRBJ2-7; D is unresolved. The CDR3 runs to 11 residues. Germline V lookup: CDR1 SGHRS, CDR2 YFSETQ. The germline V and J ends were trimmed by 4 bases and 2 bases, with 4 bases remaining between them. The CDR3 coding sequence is TGCGCCAGCAGCGACACCTACGAGCAGTACTTC. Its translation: CASSDTYEQYF.

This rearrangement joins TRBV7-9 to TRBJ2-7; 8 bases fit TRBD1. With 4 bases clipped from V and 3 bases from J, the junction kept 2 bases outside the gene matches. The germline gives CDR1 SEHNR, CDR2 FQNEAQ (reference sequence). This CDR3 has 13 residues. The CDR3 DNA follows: TGTGCCAGCAGCTGGGGACAGGACTACGAGCAGTACTTC. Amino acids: CASSWGQDYEQYF.